This T cell receptor beta chain was profiled in a study of early T cells in non-severe SARS-CoV-2 infection. Turning to the study itself: Sequencing of bulk RNA from unsorted whole blood was done, without chain pairing.

This clonotype was found a few times. No antigen is known for it. Unique molecular identifiers were affixed to single, distinct cDNA molecules. TCRdb passed the 5' RACE reads through MiXCR, listing each CDR3 protein once. This table has about 48,000 distinct CDR3 sequences, 5.6% appearing once. The study's findings and limits: Matching against VDJdb likely underestimated virus-specific expansions, favoring anti-spike CD8.

Looked up from germline, CDR1 is WNHNN and CDR2 is SYGVQD (reference sequence). The CDR3 sequence is 14 residues long. Trimming removed 5 bases at V and 6 bases at J, with 17 bases between. The chain couples TRBV10-1 to TRBJ2-7; TRBD2 might be the D (6 bases). The sample taken for sequencing was whole blood. The clonotype originates from an adult who was a healthcare worker with PCR-confirmed SARS-CoV-2 infection or an uninfected control (not recorded which). The CDR3 region is CASSLGTAPGEQYF. For the CDR3, the DNA is TGCGCCAGCAGTTTAGGGACTGCCCCAGGCGAGCAGTACTTC.